These T cell receptor beta chains were read from a single sample in a study of cytomegalovirus exposure and HLA in healthy donors. Sequencing was performed with immunoSEQ multiplex PCR; in TCRdb, only in-frame clones are kept and a portion is missing. The sample records around 150,000 clones, just under 90% being singletons. Sequenced: PBMCs. The receptor set was obtained from a woman aged 18-29 years in good health and CMV-seropositive. CDR3s include the opening cysteine and the closing phenylalanine or tryptophan. A D gene is named only where the DNA matches it firmly. Clone size is given for some rows only: seen once, a few or many times, or a class if the clone is expanded.

TRBJ2-7 | - | - | TRBV4-1 | CASSQGPTYEQYF | TGCGCCAGCAGCCAGGGGCCGACCTACGAGCAGTACTTC
TRBJ1-4 | few | TRBD1 | TRBV28 | CASGPGQLGLLGF | TGTGCCAGCGGGCCGGGACAGCTGGGCCTTTTGGGCTTT
TRBJ2-1 | - | - | TRBV5-1 | CASSLLNNEQFF | TGCGCCAGCAGCCTACTAAACAATGAGCAGTTCTTC
TRBJ1-5 | - | TRBD1 | TRBV19 | CASSIDIGQGNSNQPQHF | TGTGCCAGTAGTATAGATATAGGACAGGGCAATAGCAATCAGCCCCAGCATTTT
TRBJ1-1 | - | TRBD1 | TRBV7-8 | CASSLQGTVNTEAFF | TGTGCCAGCAGCTTACAGGGGACAGTGAACACTGAAGCTTTCTTT
TRBJ1-4 | once | - | TRBV5-1 | CASRHVDRENEKLFF | TGCGCCAGCAGGCACGTGGACAGAGAAAATGAAAAACTGTTTTTT
TRBJ2-5 | - | TRBD2 | TRBV19 | CASRLAGRLRETQYF | TGTGCCAGTCGGCTAGCGGGCCGTCTAAGGGAGACCCAGTACTTC
TRBJ1-5 | - | - | TRBV10-3 | CAIGQGGNQPQHF | TGTGCCATCGGACAAGGTGGCAATCAGCCCCAGCATTTT
TRBJ2-3 | - | - | TRBV27 | CASSLAGITDTQYF | TGTGCCAGCAGTTTAGCCGGGATCACAGATACGCAGTATTTT
TRBJ2-3 | - | TRBD2 | TRBV19 | CASRYASGGTDTQYF | TGTGCCAGTAGATACGCTAGCGGAGGCACAGATACGCAGTATTTT
TRBJ1-4 | few | TRBD1 | TRBV10-2 | CASSDFRQGADEKLFF | TGCGCCAGCAGTGATTTTCGACAGGGGGCGGATGAAAAACTGTTTTTT
TRBJ1-1 | - | - | TRBV27 | CASSTRQGGGTEAFF | TGTGCCAGCAGCACACGTCAAGGTGGGGGGACTGAAGCTTTCTTT
TRBJ2-1 | - | TRBD2 | TRBV27 | CASSPGTSGVNEQFF | TGTGCCAGCAGTCCAGGGACTAGCGGGGTGAATGAGCAGTTCTTC
TRBJ2-5 | once | TRBD2 | TRBV7-9 | CASSTNPGLADQETQYF | TGTGCCAGCAGCACCAACCCGGGACTAGCGGACCAAGAGACCCAGTACTTC
TRBJ2-1 | - | - | TRBV7-3 | CASSLEGLKNEQFF | TGTGCCAGCAGCTTGGAGGGACTGAAGAATGAGCAGTTCTTC
TRBJ1-5 | - | TRBD1 | TRBV19 | CASSSDRVTQPQHF | TGTGCCAGTAGCTCGGACAGGGTCACTCAGCCCCAGCATTTT
TRBJ2-6 | - | - | TRBV5-1 | CASSFQESGYSGANVLTF | TGCGCCAGCAGCTTCCAGGAAAGCGGCTACTCTGGGGCCAACGTCCTGACTTTC
TRBJ1-2 | few | - | TRBV4-1 | CASRRVGNYGYTF | TGCGCCAGCAGGAGGGTAGGGAACTATGGCTACACCTTC
TRBJ1-4 | once | TRBD1 | TRBV18 | CASSPIQGADEKLFF | TGTGCCAGCTCACCAATTCAGGGGGCGGATGAAAAACTGTTTTTT
TRBJ1-1 | - | - | TRBV9 | CASSVDSTGRNTEAFF | TGTGCCAGCAGCGTAGATTCAACGGGGAGAAACACTGAAGCTTTCTTT
TRBJ2-3 | once | TRBD2 | TRBV30 | CAWNLAGYTDTQYF | TGTGCCTGGAACCTAGCGGGGTACACAGATACGCAGTATTTT
TRBJ2-7 | - | TRBD1 | TRBV11-3 | CASSSWTGVPYEQYF | TGTGCCAGCAGCTCATGGACAGGGGTACCATACGAGCAGTACTTC
TRBJ2-5 | - | TRBD2 | TRBV6-1 | CASSDLPFYTSGEGETQYF | TGTGCCAGCAGTGACCTCCCTTTTTACACTAGCGGGGAGGGAGAGACCCAGTACTTC